One sample yielded the 19 T cell receptor beta chains listed below, sequenced in a study of preoperative IRX-2 immunotherapy in early breast cancer. TCRdb keeps only in-frame clones here, not all; method: immunoSEQ multiplex PCR. The top ten clones hold 12% of a sample with 4,000 or so clones, 55% to 70% of them seen once. The treatment here: preoperative locoregional IRX-2 cytokine immunotherapy. The sample consisted of tumor tissue, taken after IRX-2 immunotherapy. These receptors were taken from a human donor with breast cancer.

The V and J genes are TRBV22-1 and TRBJ2-1; TRBD2 is the table's D call and was not checked against the DNA. TRBV22-1 is a recognized pseudogene. The CDR3 has 13 amino acids. The chain's CDR3 is CASSLEGSHEQFF. The DNA for the CDR3 is TGTGCCAGCAGTTTGGAGGGTTCCCATGAGCAGTTCTTC.

The rearrangement uses TRBV5-1 and TRBJ1-5; D remains unclear. Germline V lookup: CDR1 SGHRS, CDR2 YFSETQ. This CDR3 is built from 14 residues. Trimming took 0 bases from V and 4 from J, leaving 8 bases between them. The CDR3: CASSLAAANQPQHF. CDR3 DNA: TGCGCCAGCAGCTTGGCGGCGGCGAATCAGCCCCAGCATTTT.

This CDR3 is CASSQDSVGTSNEQFF. DNA for the CDR3: TGCGCCAGCAGCCAAGACAGCGTCGGGACAAGCAATGAGCAGTTCTTC. The rearrangement joins TRBV23-1 to TRBJ2-1; D perhaps matches TRBD1 (6 bases). TRBV23-1 is assigned to the ORF class and has an uncertain function. The CDR3 covers 16 residues. V was cut by 6 bases and J by 6 bases, with 21 bases left in between.

The sample holds one count of this clone. The chain combines TRBV6-8 with TRBJ2-5; TRBD1 matches 11 bases. V lost 3 bases, J lost 2 bases, and 14 bases stayed unmatched. The CDR3 sequence is 19 residues long. Germline V CDR1 and CDR2: MNHGY, SAAAGT. The CDR3 loop reads CASSYGGTGGPRPQETQYF. CDR3 DNA sequence: TGTGCCAGCAGTTATGGCGGGACAGGGGGTCCTCGACCGCAAGAGACCCAGTACTTC.

J is TRBJ2-5 and V is TRBV11-3, with a possible D match to TRBD2 (5 bases). CDR1 is SGHNT, CDR2 YENEEA, per germline. The V end lost 2 bases, the J end lost 1 base, and 11 bases lay between the germline ends. The CDR3 contains 15 residues. The CDR3 reads CASSLRPGSQETQYF. DNA for the CDR3: TGTGCCAGCAGCTTAAGACCGGGGTCCCAAGAGACCCAGTACTTC.

The chain has TRBV18 and TRBJ1-1, with 9 bases lining up with TRBD1. The V and J ends lost 1 base and 5 bases, in that order; junction bases with no gene match: 11. The CDR3 is 17 amino acids. The V gene's germline CDR1 is KGHSH and CDR2 LQKENI. CDR3 sequence: CASSPQNSQGARTEAFF. The CDR3 coding sequence is TGTGCCAGCTCACCACAAAATTCACAGGGGGCGCGGACTGAAGCTTTCTTT.

J is TRBJ2-3 and V is TRBV7-6, with D possibly being TRBD1 or TRBD2 (5 bases each). This CDR3 comprises 14 residues. The V gene's germline CDR1 is SGHVS and CDR2 FNYEAQ. CDR3 DNA sequence: TGTGCTTACGGGGTGGGGCAGCCCACAGATACGCAGTATTTT. Its translation: CAYGVGQPTDTQYF.

The chain links TRBV15 to TRBJ2-1, with 11 bases aligning to TRBD2. The trim removed 1 base at V and 6 bases at J, leaving 5 bases unmatched. The CDR3 is made up of 16 amino acids. From germline, CDR1 is LNHNV and CDR2 YYDKDF (reference sequence). CDR3: CATSRVQGTSGNEQFF. CDR3 nucleotide sequence: TGTGCCACCAGCAGAGTTCAAGGGACTAGCGGCAATGAGCAGTTCTTC.

This clone has more than one count but fewer than ten. The CDR3 loop reads CASSYLASLRNTEAFF. CDR3 in DNA: TGTGCCAGCAGTTACCTTGCCAGTTTGAGGAACACTGAAGCTTTCTTT. The chain combines TRBV6-8 with TRBJ1-1; no clear D gene. This CDR3 contains 16 residues. Germline V gives CDR1 MNHGY, CDR2 SAAAGT. V shed 2 bases and J shed 1 base, with 14 bases lying between them.

V gene TRBV11-3 combines with J gene TRBJ2-3, with D tentatively TRBD1 or TRBD2 (5 bases each). Trimming took off 4 bases at V and 7 bases at J, with 18 bases between the two ends. The CDR3 spans 15 residues. CDR1 SGHNT and CDR2 YENEEA come from the germline V gene. CDR3 DNA sequence: TGTGCCAGCAGCTCTCGTACGGGACCACCTCATACGCAGTATTTT. Translation gives CASSSRTGPPHTQYF.

The chain uses TRBV18 and TRBJ1-2; tentatively, D is TRBD1 (5 bases). The CDR3 runs 18 residues. The germline gives CDR1 KGHSH, CDR2 LQKENI. The germline V and J ends were trimmed by 0 bases and 7 bases, with 24 bases remaining between them. The CDR3 spells CASSPPVSRGVRDGGYTF. In DNA form, the CDR3 reads TGTGCCAGCTCACCACCCGTTAGTAGGGGCGTGCGAGACGGTGGCTACACCTTC.

The chain couples TRBV5-1 to TRBJ2-5, with TRBD2 matching 8 bases. The CDR3 extends over 15 amino acids. With 4 bases clipped from V and 7 bases from J, the junction kept 12 bases outside the gene matches. Germline V gene data show CDR1 as SGHRS and CDR2 as YFSETQ. CDR3 nucleotide sequence: TGCGCCAGCAGCCCCTATAGCGGGATTGAGTGGACCCAGTACTTC. Protein: CASSPYSGIEWTQYF.

V and J are TRBV5-1 and TRBJ2-2; D might be TRBD2 (6 bases). The length of the CDR3 is 16 residues. The V end lost 0 bases, the J end lost 5 bases, and 14 bases lay between the germline ends. Looked up from germline, CDR1 is SGHRS and CDR2 is YFSETQ. CDR3: CASSLDAGRRTGELFF. In DNA, the CDR3 is TGCGCCAGCAGCTTGGACGCGGGGAGACGGACCGGGGAGCTGTTTTTT. Full variable domain (missing parts from reference TRBV5-1 and TRBJ2-2): KAGVTQTPRYLIKTRGQQVTLSCSPISGHRSVSWYQQTPGQGLQFLFEYFSETQRNKGNFPGRFSGRQFSNSRSEMNVSTLELGDSALYLCASSLDAGRRTGELFFGEGSRLTVL.

V and J are TRBV29-1 and TRBJ2-1; no definite D call. Germline CDR1 reads SQVTM; CDR2 reads ANQGSEA. The CDR3 length is 15 residues. Deletions cut 4 bases from V and 7 bases from J, with 20 bases between. The CDR3 sequence is CSVGPLVDLNNEQFF. In DNA form, the CDR3 reads TGCAGCGTTGGCCCCCTCGTCGATCTAAATAATGAGCAGTTCTTC.

The genes are TRBV19 and TRBJ1-3; D is uncertain. Trimming removed 1 base at V and 4 bases at J, with 14 bases between. CDR3 length: 16 amino acids. Germline CDR1 is LNHDA and CDR2 is SQIVND (reference sequence). CDR3 amino acids: CASSIGRRVNGNTIYF. The CDR3 region has the DNA TGTGCCAGTAGTATAGGTCGACGTGTCAACGGAAACACCATATATTTT.

The chain uses TRBV6-8 and TRBJ2-7, with TRBD1 matching over 7 bases. The CDR3 runs to 13 residues. V shed 0 bases, J shed 5 bases, and the junction held 1 base outside the gene matches. Germline-derived CDR1 and CDR2 are MNHGY and SAAAGT. The CDR3 is CASSYSGGNEQYF. DNA of the CDR3: TGTGCCAGCAGTTACTCAGGGGGCAACGAGCAGTACTTC.

By share, this clone ranks as medium-sized. The rearrangement joins TRBV6-8 to TRBJ1-2; D is unclear. This CDR3 spans 12 amino acids. Germline lookup yields CDR1 MNHGY and CDR2 SAAAGT. V was shortened by 6 bases and J by 8 bases, with 13 bases between the two germline ends. The DNA of the CDR3 is TGTGCCAGCAGCTACGGTCTTGGGGGCTACACCTTC. This gives the protein CASSYGLGGYTF.

The V call is TRBV30, the J call TRBJ2-7, with unresolved D. Trimming took off 5 bases at V and 4 bases at J, with 12 bases between the two ends. Germline-derived CDR1 and CDR2 are GTSNPN and SVGIG (reference sequence). The CDR3 contains 12 residues. DNA of the CDR3: TGTGCCTGGTCCAGTGAAGTGTACGAGCAGTACTTC. This encodes CAWSSEVYEQYF.

The chain has TRBV14 and TRBJ2-7; D is possibly TRBD1 (6 bases). Per germline, CDR1 SGHDN and CDR2 FVKESK. The V end lost 5 bases, the J end lost 5 bases, and 16 bases lay between the germline ends. The CDR3 contains 14 residues. CDR3 loop: CASSSDAGVHEQYF. CDR3 DNA sequence: TGTGCCAGCAGCTCTGATGCAGGGGTCCACGAGCAGTACTTC.